The entry below gives a single T cell receptor (beta chain) sequence along with its context. Its target is not known. This sample stems from a study of beta chain features in type 1 diabetes. Germline V gives CDR1 SGHTA, CDR2 FQGNSA. The CDR3 has 12 amino acids. The V end was cut by 5 bases, the J end by 0 bases, with 4 bases between. Study conclusions and caveats: Insertion counts at VDJ junctions were lower in type 1 diabetes patients, who also showed more deletions there. Shorter templates might be favored by PCR, and equally so in patients and in controls.

The entirety of the isolated RNA underwent reverse transcription, so expressed TCRB transcripts were sequenced. Naive, central memory and regulatory T cell samples produced a mean of approximately 3.6 million reads. The assay was immunoSEQ multiplex PCR, and TCRdb's table has in-frame clones only and misses some. Of roughly 240,000 clones detected, less than 15% appear once; the ten largest clones hold around 0.026%. The V call is TRBV7-2, the J call TRBJ1-1; no definite D call. Source material: naive CD4+ T cells from blood. The sequence was collected from a middle-aged woman in good health. CDR3 in amino acids: CASSPMNTEAFF. DNA of the CDR3: TGTGCCAGCAGCCCTATGAACACTGAAGCTTTCTTT.